Below are 19 T cell receptor beta chains sequenced from a single sample in a study of blood T cell repertoires in COVID-19. The data were produced by immunoSEQ multiplex PCR, yet TCRdb's version contains in-frame clones alone and is incomplete. This table has about 320,000 clones, around 83% appearing once. Sequenced sample: peripheral blood. The receptors originated from a woman in her forties or fifties with acute or convalescent COVID-19.

This clone has a handful of counts. This chain uses TRBV5-6 with TRBJ1-1, with unresolved D. Trimming left V 3 bases short and J 1 base short, with 13 bases between. The CDR3 is 15 residues long. Germline CDR1 reads SGHDT; CDR2 reads YYEEEE. This chain's CDR3 is CASSSYRDSNTEAFF. CDR3 bases: TGTGCCAGCAGCTCTTACCGGGATTCGAACACTGAAGCTTTCTTT. Variable domain in full (rest from reference TRBV5-6 and TRBJ1-1): DAGVTQSPTHLIKTRGQQVTLRCSPKSGHDTVSWYQQALGQGPQFIFQYYEEEERQRGNFPDRFSGHQFPNYSSELNVNALLLGDSALYLCASSSYRDSNTEAFFGQGTRLTVV.

The V gene is TRBV7-9, the J gene TRBJ2-3; D unresolved. V was clipped by 3 bases and J by 1 base, with 5 bases between them. This CDR3 is 13 amino acids long. Germline V gene lookup returns CDR1 SEHNR and CDR2 FQNEAQ (reference sequence). The CDR3 reads CASSFTGTDTQYF. The DNA for the CDR3 is TGTGCCAGCAGCTTTACGGGCACAGATACGCAGTATTTT.

The chain uses TRBV15 and TRBJ2-7; D is possibly TRBD2 (6 bases). V was trimmed by 9 bases and J by 6 bases, leaving 24 bases between them. There are 15 residues in the CDR3. Germline V gene lookup returns CDR1 LNHNV and CDR2 YYDKDF (reference sequence). CDR3 sequence: CATQKETPRGSEQYF. CDR3 in DNA: TGTGCCACACAAAAAGAGACCCCTCGGGGGTCCGAGCAGTACTTC.

The J gene is TRBJ2-1, the V gene TRBV4-2; 8 nucleotides line up with TRBD2. The V gene's germline CDR1 is LGHNA and CDR2 YNFKEQ. After removal of 1 base from V and 9 bases from J, the junction contained 8 bases not matched to a gene. This CDR3 contains 15 residues. The CDR3 DNA reads as TGTGCCAGCAGCCAAGCGAGCGGGGGCCAGATTGAGCAGTTCTTC. It translates to CASSQASGGQIEQFF.

This clone was detected a few times. The chain joins TRBV3-1 (or the pseudogene TRBV3-2) to TRBJ1-5; 10 nucleotides agree with TRBD1. CDR1 is LGHDT, CDR2 YNNKEL, per germline (reference sequence). Unmatched junction bases numbered 2, after V lost 3 bases and J lost 6 bases. The CDR3 extends over 14 amino acids. This CDR3 reads CASSQTGGSQPQHF. CDR3 DNA sequence: TGTGCCAGCAGCCAGACAGGGGGCAGTCAGCCCCAGCATTTT.

V usage is TRBV7-2 and J usage is TRBJ1-2, with D perhaps matching TRBD1 (5 bases). The germline gives CDR1 SGHTA, CDR2 FQGNSA. V was pared by 0 bases and J by 4 bases, with 15 bases between. This CDR3 is 16 amino acids long. DNA for the CDR3: TGTGCCAGCAGCTTAGCATGGGTCGGGGGGGGCTATGGCTACACCTTC. As protein: CASSLAWVGGGYGYTF.

The rearrangement links TRBV5-6 to TRBJ2-1; weak D call: TRBD2 (7 bases). This CDR3 is built from 18 residues. V dropped 1 base and J dropped 5 bases, with 22 bases sitting between them. Per germline, CDR1 SGHDT and CDR2 YYEEEE. In DNA, the CDR3 is TGTGCCAGCAGCTTGAAGGAGGTGTCGGGGGGCCCGAACAATGAGCAGTTCTTC. As protein: CASSLKEVSGGPNNEQFF.

The chain is built from TRBV5-1 and TRBJ1-2, with a tentative D call TRBD1 (6 bases). The CDR3 has 14 amino acids. CDR1 and CDR2 from the germline V gene are SGHRS and YFSETQ. The germline V and J ends were trimmed by 5 bases and 6 bases, with 17 bases remaining between them. CDR3 sequence: CASSNNRELDGYTF. In DNA, the CDR3 is TGCGCCAGCAGTAATAACAGGGAGTTGGATGGCTACACCTTC.

The chain has TRBV2 and TRBJ2-1, with D possibly being TRBD1 (5 bases). The V gene lost 2 bases and the J gene lost 5 bases, with 10 bases spanning the gap. Germline CDR1 SNHLY, CDR2 FYNNEI. CDR3 length: 14 residues. The CDR3 sequence: CASSEFRQNNEQFF. The CDR3 nucleotides read TGTGCCAGCAGTGAATTCCGACAGAACAATGAGCAGTTCTTC.

This chain links TRBV7-8 with TRBJ2-3; no definite D call. CDR1 is SGHVS and CDR2 is FQNEAQ in the germline V gene. This CDR3 is built from 14 residues. The ends were cut back, 0 bases at V and 4 bases at J, with 8 bases in the middle. DNA for the CDR3: TGTGCCAGCAGCTTAGCCCGGTCCCCAGATACGCAGTATTTT. Residues: CASSLARSPDTQYF.

The V call is TRBV10-1, the J call TRBJ2-7, with TRBD2 identical over 7 bases. The ends lost 5 bases at V and 3 bases at J; junction bases unmatched: 4. Germline CDR1 WNHNN, CDR2 SYGVQD (reference sequence). This CDR3 comprises 13 residues. This chain's CDR3 is CASSRREDYEQYF. The CDR3, as DNA: TGCGCCAGCAGTCGCCGGGAGGACTACGAGCAGTACTTC.

The V and J genes are TRBV5-1 and TRBJ1-2; the match to TRBD1 covers 9 bases. CDR3 size: 14 residues. V shed 5 bases, J shed 5 bases, and the junction held 7 bases outside the gene matches. The germline gives CDR1 SGHRS, CDR2 YFSETQ. CDR3 nucleotide sequence: TGCGCCAGCAGTCCACAGGGGGCAAGGTATGGCTACACCTTC. This codes for CASSPQGARYGYTF.

The rearrangement links TRBV5-1 to TRBJ2-3, with TRBD2 matching 10 bases. This CDR3 region has 16 residues. The junction had 7 bases not matched to a gene; V was cut back by 4 bases and J by 2 bases. Germline V gene data show CDR1 as SGHRS and CDR2 as YFSETQ. This chain's CDR3 is CASSTVAGGHTDTQYF. The CDR3 region has the DNA TGCGCCAGCAGCACCGTAGCGGGGGGACACACAGATACGCAGTATTTT.

This rearrangement joins TRBV7-8 to TRBJ2-6; maybe TRBD1 (6 bases). Deletions cut 5 bases from V and 4 bases from J, with 12 bases between. This CDR3 is 15 amino acids long. The germline V gene has CDR1 SGHVS and CDR2 FQNEAQ. CDR3 nucleotide sequence: TGTGCCAGCAGCCGAGGACAGTCCGGGGCCAACGTCCTGACTTTC. This sequence encodes CASSRGQSGANVLTF.

The chain joins TRBV10-1 to TRBJ2-5; D call uncertain. The germline V gene encodes CDR1 WNHNN and CDR2 SYGVQD (reference sequence). This CDR3 has 15 residues. Between the trimmed V and J ends, which lost 2 bases and 5 bases, there was a span of 15 bases. CDR3: CASSEAILSRETQYF. The CDR3 DNA sequence: TGCGCCAGCAGTGAGGCGATACTCTCCCGGGAGACCCAGTACTTC.

The chain carries TRBV3-1 (or the pseudogene TRBV3-2) and TRBJ2-1, with TRBD2 matching 7 bases. Germline V CDR1 and CDR2: LGHDT, YNNKEL (reference sequence). J was trimmed by 10 bases and V by 0 bases; bases with no gene match: 18. This CDR3 comprises 18 residues. The CDR3 is CASSQDGDRGGRVSEQFF. The DNA of the CDR3 is TGTGCCAGCAGCCAAGATGGGGATCGGGGCGGGAGAGTGTCCGAGCAGTTCTTC.

Of note for this clone: Compared with germline, one end of the junction differs, possibly owing to a read error. Here the CDR3 DNA reads TGTGCCAGCAGCCTGGCGGGGCATGACTTC. Translating it yields CASSLAGHDF. V and J are TRBV14 and TRBJ2-7; a weak D match, TRBD2 (6 bases). The V gene's germline CDR1 is SGHDN and CDR2 FVKESK. This CDR3 region has 10 residues.

The chain carries TRBV18 and TRBJ2-3, with a weak D call TRBD2 (7 bases). Germline assignment: CDR1 KGHSH and CDR2 LQKENI. The CDR3 extends over 14 amino acids. Trimming removed 6 bases from V and 7 bases from J, with 17 bases in between. As DNA, the CDR3 is TGTGCCAGCTCCGAAGACAGGCGGGAGAATACGCAGTATTTT. It codes for CASSEDRRENTQYF.

V gene TRBV5-1 combines with J gene TRBJ2-1; 9 bases map to TRBD2. Germline trimming cut 4 bases from V and 8 bases from J; bases unmatched to any gene: 7. Germline V CDR1 and CDR2: SGHRS, YFSETQ. CDR3 length: 14 amino acids. The CDR3 DNA follows: TGCGCCAGCAGCCATAGCGGGGGTAGGGATGAGCAGTTCTTC. This sequence encodes CASSHSGGRDEQFF.